Below, 4 T cell receptor beta chains from the same sample are listed, as sequenced in a study of blood T cells in healthy people across ages. A sample-barcoded 5' primer and a J-beta primer mix were used in a second PCR of about 7 to 11 cycles. MiXCR, applied by TCRdb to the 5' RACE reads, yields one record per CDR3 protein. Of fewer than 1 million distinct CDR3 sequences detected, around 45% appear once; the ten largest clones hold under 20%. Specimen: blood. The receptors stem from a man aged 55-75 years in good health.

This chain uses TRBV14 with TRBJ1-1, with D unclear. The germline CDR1 and CDR2 sequences are SGHDN and FVKESK. Trimming shortened V by 0 bases and J by 5 bases, and 7 bases separated the two germline ends. This CDR3 is built from 13 residues. The CDR3 nucleotides are TGTGCCAGCAGCCAAGATCTTGATACTGAAGCTTTCTTT. Protein: CASSQDLDTEAFF.

The chain couples TRBV27 to TRBJ1-6; no firm D call. Germline CDR1 MNHEY, CDR2 SMNVEV (reference sequence). The ends were cut back, 4 bases at V and 5 bases at J, with 21 bases in the middle. The CDR3 length is 18 residues. Here the CDR3 reads CASSSSGPGSYDNSPLHF. The CDR3 DNA reads TGTGCCAGCAGTTCCTCGGGCCCGGGCTCCTATGATAATTCACCCCTCCACTTT.

This clonotype has a handful of counts. The rearrangement links TRBV20-1 to TRBJ2-3; possible D gene TRBD1, 5 bases. This CDR3 is 15 amino acids long. The V and J ends lost 5 bases and 3 bases respectively, with 18 bases between them. From germline, CDR1 is DFQATT and CDR2 SNEGSKA (reference sequence). The DNA for the CDR3 is TGCAGTGCTCTGAATAGGGCAGGGAAGACAGATACGCAGTATTTT. Amino acid sequence: CSALNRAGKTDTQYF.

The CDR3, as DNA: TGTGCCAGCAGCTTCGGGACAGGGACCGAGCAGTACTTC. Residues: CASSFGTGTEQYF. The chain joins TRBV7-2 to TRBJ2-5; 9 bases fit TRBD1. The J call may be mistaken, given a closer DNA end match to TRBJ2-7. There are 13 residues in the CDR3. In germline, CDR1 is SGHTA, CDR2 FQGNSA.